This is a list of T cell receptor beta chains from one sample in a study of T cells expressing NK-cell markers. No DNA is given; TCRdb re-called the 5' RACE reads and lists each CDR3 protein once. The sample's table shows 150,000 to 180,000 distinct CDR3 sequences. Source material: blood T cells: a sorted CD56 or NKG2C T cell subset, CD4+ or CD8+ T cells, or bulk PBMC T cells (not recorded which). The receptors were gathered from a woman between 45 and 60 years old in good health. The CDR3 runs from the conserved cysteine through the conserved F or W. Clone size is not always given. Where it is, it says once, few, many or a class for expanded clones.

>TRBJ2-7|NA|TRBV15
CATSGGTVPKSYEQYF
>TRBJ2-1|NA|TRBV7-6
CASSLILAGAYNEQFF
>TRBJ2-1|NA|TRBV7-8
CASSLELGDRGGNEQFF
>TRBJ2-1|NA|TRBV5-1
CASSLAQSGVDEQFF
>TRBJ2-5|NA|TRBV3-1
CASSRLPRDQYF
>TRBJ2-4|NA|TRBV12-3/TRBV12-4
CASSRRTDVIQYF
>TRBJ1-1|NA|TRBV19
CASSTTSGIAEAFF
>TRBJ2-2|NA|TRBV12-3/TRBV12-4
CASSAPTSGSRRAGELFF
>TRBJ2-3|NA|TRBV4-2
CASSHSGTGDLTDTQYF
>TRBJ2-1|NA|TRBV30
CAWSSLGINEQFF
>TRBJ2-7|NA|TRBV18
CASSPPESEQYF
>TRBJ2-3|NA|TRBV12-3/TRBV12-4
CASTEIAGGTSTDTQYF
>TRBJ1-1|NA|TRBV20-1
CSARVQGAPEAFF
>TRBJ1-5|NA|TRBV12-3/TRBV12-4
CASKTSGVNQPQHF
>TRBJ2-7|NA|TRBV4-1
CASSLQWEAPYEQYF
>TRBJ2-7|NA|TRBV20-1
CSARAGTSPSYEQYF
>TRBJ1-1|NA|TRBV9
CASSVGGNMNTEAFF
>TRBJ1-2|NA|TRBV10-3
CAISESSGEDGYTF
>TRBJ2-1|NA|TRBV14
CASSPHSYNEQFF
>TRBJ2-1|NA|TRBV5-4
CASSLAAVEQFF
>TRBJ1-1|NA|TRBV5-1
CASSPRQPVNTEAFF
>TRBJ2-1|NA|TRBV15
CATSRDGKEQFF
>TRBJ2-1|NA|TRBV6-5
CASSFEGVDNEQFF
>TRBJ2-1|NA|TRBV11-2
CASSLMIDEQFF
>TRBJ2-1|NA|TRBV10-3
CAISESLGLAANNEQFF
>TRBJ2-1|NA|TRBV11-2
CASRDSSGYNEQFF
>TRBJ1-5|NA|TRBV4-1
CASSQVAGQPQHF
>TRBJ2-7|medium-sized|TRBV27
CASSSQGETYEQYF
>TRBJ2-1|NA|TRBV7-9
CASSSRTGSYNEQFF
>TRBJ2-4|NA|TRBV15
CATSLTREGAKNIQYF
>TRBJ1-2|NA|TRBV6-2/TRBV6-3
CASSWTPGGYTF
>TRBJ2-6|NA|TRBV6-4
CASSPQGSSGANVLTF
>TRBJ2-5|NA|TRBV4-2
CASSPQGGREFQETQYF
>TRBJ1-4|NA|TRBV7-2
CASSPAYSGTGGEKLFF
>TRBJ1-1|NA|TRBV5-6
CASSRQGAEAFF
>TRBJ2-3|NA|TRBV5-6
CASSEGTGSDTQYF
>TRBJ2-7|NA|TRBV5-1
CASSSRGSVPYEQYF
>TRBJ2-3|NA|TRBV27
CASRIGMPDQEQYF
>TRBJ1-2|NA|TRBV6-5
CASSYGQGGYTF
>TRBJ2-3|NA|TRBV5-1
CASSFGLAGEDTQYF
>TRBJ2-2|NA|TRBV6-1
CASSGAPTGELFF
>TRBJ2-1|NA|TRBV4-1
CASSQEGLAVYNEQFF
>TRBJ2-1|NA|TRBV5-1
CASSVFRLAGGGPFF
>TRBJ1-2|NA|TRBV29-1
CSVEQGGIYGYTF
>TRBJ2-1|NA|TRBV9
CASSVGEAGEAGEQFF
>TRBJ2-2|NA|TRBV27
CASSYAGELFF
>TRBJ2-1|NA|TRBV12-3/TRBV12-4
CASSSTGWNEQFF
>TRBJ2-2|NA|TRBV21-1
CASRTMQGGHGELFF
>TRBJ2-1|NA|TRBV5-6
CASSLQADRFF